Sequencing of this T cell receptor beta chain was carried out in a study of cytomegalovirus exposure and HLA in healthy donors. The wider study: Roughly 86 million unique TCRs from HLA-typed donors made up an early data release.

Vbeta (60) and Jbeta (13) primers were used in the PCR. In the study's own analysis: Later, 80 million or so unique TCR beta chains were counted in an analysis, and roughly 11 million of them were shared. Profiling relied on immunoSEQ multiplex PCR, and the TCRdb table lists in-frame clones only, not all of them. The V and J calls and clone size come from that table; D and trimming were worked out from the DNA. The table records around 160,000 clones, 68% of them present only once. This CDR3 has 14 residues. The J segment lost 8 bases and the V segment lost 6 bases, leaving 9 bases of the junction unmatched. Germline V gene data show CDR1 as MNHEY and CDR2 as SMNVEV (reference sequence). This clone was detected only once.

This chain connects TRBV27 to TRBJ1-4; 7 nucleotides align to TRBD1. The sample taken for sequencing was PBMCs. This clonotype was obtained from a man aged 45 to 65 in good health and CMV-seronegative. The CDR3 reads CASSLTGSGEKLFF. CDR3 DNA: TGTGCCAGCAGCCTGACAGGGTCAGGGGAAAAACTGTTTTTT.